This section outlines one TCR beta chain sequence together with its context. Trimming left V 4 bases short and J 1 base short, with 7 bases between. The germline gives CDR1 LNHDA, CDR2 SQIVND (reference sequence). This CDR3 has 13 amino acids. The sample belongs to a study of tumor T cells in aggressive B-cell lymphoma. Sequenced by immunoSEQ multiplex PCR; TCRdb stores in-frame clones only, minus some. The sample holds 2,500 to 3,500 clones; approximately 87% are singletons and the top ten take 15% to 20%. The rearrangement links TRBV19 to TRBJ1-1; TRBD1 is a possible D gene (5 bases). The source material was tumor tissue. This sequence originates from an adult with diffuse large B cell lymphoma. CDR3 sequence reads: CASSKQENTEAFF. The CDR3 DNA follows: TGTGCCAGTAGTAAACAGGAGAACACTGAAGCTTTCTTT.